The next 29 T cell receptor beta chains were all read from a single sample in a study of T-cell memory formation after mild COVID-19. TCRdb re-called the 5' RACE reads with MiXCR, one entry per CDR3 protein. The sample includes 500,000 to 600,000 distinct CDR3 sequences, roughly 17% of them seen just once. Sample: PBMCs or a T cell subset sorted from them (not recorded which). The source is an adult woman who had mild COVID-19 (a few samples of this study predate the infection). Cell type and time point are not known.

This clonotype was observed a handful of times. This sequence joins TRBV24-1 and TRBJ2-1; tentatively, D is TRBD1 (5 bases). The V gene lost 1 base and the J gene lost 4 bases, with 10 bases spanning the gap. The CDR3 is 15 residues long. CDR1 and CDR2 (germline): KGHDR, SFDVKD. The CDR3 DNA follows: TGTGCCACCAGTGATTTTAAAGACAGTTACAATGAGCAGTTCTTC. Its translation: CATSDFKDSYNEQFF.

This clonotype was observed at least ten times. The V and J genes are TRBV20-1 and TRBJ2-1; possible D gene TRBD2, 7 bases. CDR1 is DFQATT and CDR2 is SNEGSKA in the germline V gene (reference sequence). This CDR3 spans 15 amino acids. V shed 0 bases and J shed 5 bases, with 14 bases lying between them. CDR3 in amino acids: CSARDGGGRDNEQFF. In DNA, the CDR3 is TGCAGTGCTAGAGATGGAGGGGGGAGGGACAATGAGCAGTTCTTC.

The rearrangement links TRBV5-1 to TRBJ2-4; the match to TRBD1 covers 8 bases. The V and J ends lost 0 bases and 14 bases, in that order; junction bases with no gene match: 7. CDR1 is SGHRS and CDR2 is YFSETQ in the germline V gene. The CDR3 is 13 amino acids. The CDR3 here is CASSLEWTGNKYF. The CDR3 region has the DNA TGCGCCAGCAGCTTGGAGTGGACAGGGAACAAGTACTTC.

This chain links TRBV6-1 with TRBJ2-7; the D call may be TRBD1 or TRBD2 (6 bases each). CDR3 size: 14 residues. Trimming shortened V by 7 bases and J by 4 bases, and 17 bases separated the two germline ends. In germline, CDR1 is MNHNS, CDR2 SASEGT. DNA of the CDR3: TGTGCCAGCACCATAAAGGGGGGTCAATACGAGCAGTACTTC. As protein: CASTIKGGQYEQYF.

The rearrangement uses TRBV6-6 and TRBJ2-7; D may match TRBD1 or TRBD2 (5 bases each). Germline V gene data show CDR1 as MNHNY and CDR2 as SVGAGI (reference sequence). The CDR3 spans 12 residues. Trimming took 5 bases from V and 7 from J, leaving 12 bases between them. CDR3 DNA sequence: TGTGCCAGCAGTAGGGACGTACGGGAGCAGTACTTC. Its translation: CASSRDVREQYF.

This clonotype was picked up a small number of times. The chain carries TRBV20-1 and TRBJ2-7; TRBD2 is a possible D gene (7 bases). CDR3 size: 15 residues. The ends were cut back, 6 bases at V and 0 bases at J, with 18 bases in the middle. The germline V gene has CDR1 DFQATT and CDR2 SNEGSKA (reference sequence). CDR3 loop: CSASEGGSGSYEQYF. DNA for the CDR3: TGCAGTGCCAGCGAGGGGGGGAGCGGCTCCTACGAGCAGTACTTC.

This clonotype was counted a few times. As DNA, the CDR3 is TGTGCCAGCCGGGAGCTTAGCTCCTATAATTCACCCCTCCACTTT. Residues: CASRELSSYNSPLHF. The chain recombines TRBV6-1 with TRBJ1-6; no firm D call. In germline, CDR1 is MNHNS, CDR2 SASEGT. V lost 8 bases and J 0 bases, leaving 11 bases between the germline ends. This CDR3 region has 15 residues.

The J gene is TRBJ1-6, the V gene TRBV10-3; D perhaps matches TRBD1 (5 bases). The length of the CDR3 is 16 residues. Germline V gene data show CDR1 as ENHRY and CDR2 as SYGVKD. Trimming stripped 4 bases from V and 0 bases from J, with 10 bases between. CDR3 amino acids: CAISGGESSYNSPLHF. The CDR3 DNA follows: TGTGCCATCAGTGGAGGGGAGAGCTCCTATAATTCACCCCTCCACTTT.

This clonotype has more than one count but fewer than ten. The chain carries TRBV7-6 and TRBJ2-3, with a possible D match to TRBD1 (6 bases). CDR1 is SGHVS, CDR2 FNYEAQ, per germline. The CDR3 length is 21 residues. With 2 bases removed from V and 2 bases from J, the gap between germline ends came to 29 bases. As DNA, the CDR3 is TGTGCCAGCAGCTTACCACCCAGGACAGTGGCCTCTGAGGTGGACACAGATACGCAGTATTTT. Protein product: CASSLPPRTVASEVDTDTQYF.

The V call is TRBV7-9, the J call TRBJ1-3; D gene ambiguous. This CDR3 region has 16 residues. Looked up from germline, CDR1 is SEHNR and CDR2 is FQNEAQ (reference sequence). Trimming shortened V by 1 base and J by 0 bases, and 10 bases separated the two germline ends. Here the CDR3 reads CASSLDAASSGNTIYF. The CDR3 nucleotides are TGTGCCAGCAGCTTAGACGCAGCCTCCTCTGGAAACACCATATATTTT. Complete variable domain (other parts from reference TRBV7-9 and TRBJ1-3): DTGVSQNPRHKITKRGQNVTFRCDPISEHNRLYWYRQTLGQGPEFLTYFQNEAQLEKSRLLSDRFSAERPKGSFSTLEIQRTEQGDSAMYLCASSLDAASSGNTIYFGEGSWLTVV.

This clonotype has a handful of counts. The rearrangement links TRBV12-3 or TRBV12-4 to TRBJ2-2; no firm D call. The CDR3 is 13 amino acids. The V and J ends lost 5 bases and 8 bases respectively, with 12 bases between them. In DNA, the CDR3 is TGTGCCAGCAGTCCCCCCCGTTGGGGGGAGCTGTTTTTT. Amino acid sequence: CASSPPRWGELFF.

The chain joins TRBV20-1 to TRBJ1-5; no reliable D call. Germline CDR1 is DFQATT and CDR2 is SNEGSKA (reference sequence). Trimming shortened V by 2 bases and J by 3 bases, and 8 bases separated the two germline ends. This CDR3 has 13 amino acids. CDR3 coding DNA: TGCAGTGCTAGATCAGGATACAATCAGCCCCAGCATTTT. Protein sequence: CSARSGYNQPQHF.

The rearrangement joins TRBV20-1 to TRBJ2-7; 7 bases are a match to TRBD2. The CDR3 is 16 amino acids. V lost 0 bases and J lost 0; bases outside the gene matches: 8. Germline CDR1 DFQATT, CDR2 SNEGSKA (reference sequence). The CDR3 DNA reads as TGCAGTGCTAGAGACCCCGGACGCGGGAGCTCCTACGAGCAGTACTTC. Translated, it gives CSARDPGRGSSYEQYF.

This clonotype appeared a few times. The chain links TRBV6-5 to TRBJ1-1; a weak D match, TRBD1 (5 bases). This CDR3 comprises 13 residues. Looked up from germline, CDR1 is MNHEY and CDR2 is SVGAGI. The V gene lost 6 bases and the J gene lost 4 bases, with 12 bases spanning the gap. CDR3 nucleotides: TGTGCCAGCAGCGTGCATGGGGGCACTGAAGCTTTCTTT. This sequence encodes CASSVHGGTEAFF.

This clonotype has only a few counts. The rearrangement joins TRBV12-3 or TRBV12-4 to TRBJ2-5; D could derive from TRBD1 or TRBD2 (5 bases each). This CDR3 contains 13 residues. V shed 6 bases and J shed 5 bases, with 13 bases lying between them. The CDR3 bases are TGTGCCAGCAGCCAACAGGAGGAGGAGACCCAGTACTTC. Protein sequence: CASSQQEEETQYF.

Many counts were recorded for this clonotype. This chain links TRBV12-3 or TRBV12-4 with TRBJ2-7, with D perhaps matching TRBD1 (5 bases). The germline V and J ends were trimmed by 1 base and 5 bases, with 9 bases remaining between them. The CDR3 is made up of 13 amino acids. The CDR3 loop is CASSLVQGDEQYF. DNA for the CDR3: TGTGCCAGCAGTTTAGTTCAGGGCGACGAGCAGTACTTC.

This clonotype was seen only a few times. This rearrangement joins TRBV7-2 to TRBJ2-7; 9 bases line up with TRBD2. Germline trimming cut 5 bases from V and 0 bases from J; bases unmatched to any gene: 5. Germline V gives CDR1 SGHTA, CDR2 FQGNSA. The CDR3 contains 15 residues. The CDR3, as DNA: TGTGCCAGCAGCGGTAGCGGGAGTCGCTCCTACGAGCAGTACTTC. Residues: CASSGSGSRSYEQYF.

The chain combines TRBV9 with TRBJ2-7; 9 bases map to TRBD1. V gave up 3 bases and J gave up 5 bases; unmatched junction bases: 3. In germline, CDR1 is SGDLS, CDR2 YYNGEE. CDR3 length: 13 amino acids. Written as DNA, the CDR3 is TGTGCCAGCAGCGAGGGACAGGGCAACGAGCAGTACTTC. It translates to CASSEGQGNEQYF.

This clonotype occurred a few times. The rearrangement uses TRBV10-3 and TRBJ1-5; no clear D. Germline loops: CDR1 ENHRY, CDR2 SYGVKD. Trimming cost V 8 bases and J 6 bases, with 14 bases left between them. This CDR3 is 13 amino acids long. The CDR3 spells CAIGSYEGQPQHF. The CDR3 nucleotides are TGTGCCATCGGGAGTTACGAAGGTCAGCCCCAGCATTTT.

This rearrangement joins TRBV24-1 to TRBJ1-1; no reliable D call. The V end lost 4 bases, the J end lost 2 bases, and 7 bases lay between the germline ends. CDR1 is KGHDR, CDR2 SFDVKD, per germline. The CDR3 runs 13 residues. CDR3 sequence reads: CATSDERNTEAFF. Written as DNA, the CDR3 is TGTGCCACCAGTGACGAGCGAAACACTGAAGCTTTCTTT.

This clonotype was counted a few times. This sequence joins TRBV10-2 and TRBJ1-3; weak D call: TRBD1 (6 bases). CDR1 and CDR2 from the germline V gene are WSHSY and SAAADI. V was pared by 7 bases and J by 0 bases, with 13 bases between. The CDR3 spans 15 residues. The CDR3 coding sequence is TGCGCCAGCAAAAGGGGGGGCCTCTCTGGAAACACCATATATTTT. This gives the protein CASKRGGLSGNTIYF.

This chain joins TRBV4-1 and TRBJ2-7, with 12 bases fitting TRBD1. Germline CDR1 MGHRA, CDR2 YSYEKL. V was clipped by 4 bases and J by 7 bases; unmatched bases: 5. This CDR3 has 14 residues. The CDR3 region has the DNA TGCGCCAGCAGCCCCGGGACAGGGGGCGGGGAGCAGTACTTC. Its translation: CASSPGTGGGEQYF.

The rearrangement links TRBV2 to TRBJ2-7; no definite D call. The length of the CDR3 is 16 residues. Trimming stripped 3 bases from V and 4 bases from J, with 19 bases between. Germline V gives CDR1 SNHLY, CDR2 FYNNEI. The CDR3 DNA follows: TGTGCCAGCAGTGAGGTGGCGGTACCCCGACCTTACGAGCAGTACTTC. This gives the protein CASSEVAVPRPYEQYF.

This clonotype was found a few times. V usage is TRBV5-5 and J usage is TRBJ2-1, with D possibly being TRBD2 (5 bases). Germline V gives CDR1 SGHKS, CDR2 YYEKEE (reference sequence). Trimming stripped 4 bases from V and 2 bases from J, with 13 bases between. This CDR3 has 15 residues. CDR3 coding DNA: TGTGCCAGCAGCGTTGAGGGATGGGCCTACAATGAGCAGTTCTTC. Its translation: CASSVEGWAYNEQFF.

The CDR3 DNA reads TGTGCCAACAACCGCCGCGGAGAGCAGTACTTC. Translating it yields CANNRRGEQYF. The chain has TRBV7-3 and TRBJ2-7; D is ambiguous. The CDR3 contains 11 residues. V was pared by 10 bases and J by 7 bases, with 14 bases between. CDR1 and CDR2 (germline): SGHTA, FQGTGA.

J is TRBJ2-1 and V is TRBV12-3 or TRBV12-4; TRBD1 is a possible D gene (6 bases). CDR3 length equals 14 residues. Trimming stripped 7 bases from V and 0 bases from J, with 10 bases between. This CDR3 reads CASKDSNSYNEQFF. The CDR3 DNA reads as TGTGCCAGCAAGGACAGTAACTCCTACAATGAGCAGTTCTTC.

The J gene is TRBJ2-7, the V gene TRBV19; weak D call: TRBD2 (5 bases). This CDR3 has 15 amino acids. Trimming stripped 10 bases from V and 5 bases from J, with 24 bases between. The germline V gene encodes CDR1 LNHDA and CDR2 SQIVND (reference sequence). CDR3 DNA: TGTGCCACCCCTAACGGACGGCTACTAGGGAACGAGCAGTACTTC. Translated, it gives CATPNGRLLGNEQYF.

The CDR3 DNA sequence: TGTGCCAGCAGCCAGAGCGGGGGGTCGGGAGATACGCAGTATTTT. Its protein product is CASSQSGGSGDTQYF. The rearrangement links TRBV7-3 to TRBJ2-3; 9 bases are shared with TRBD2. V gave up 5 bases and J gave up 5 bases; unmatched junction bases: 8. The CDR3 is 15 residues long. CDR1 and CDR2 (germline): SGHTA, FQGTGA.

The CDR3 here is CASSLTMSGGIVDTQYF. As DNA, the CDR3 is TGTGCCAGCAGCTTAACCATGAGCGGGGGAATCGTAGATACGCAGTATTTT. The chain has TRBV7-9 and TRBJ2-3, with 8 bases that match TRBD2. Germline V gives CDR1 SEHNR, CDR2 FQNEAQ (reference sequence). The CDR3 covers 17 residues. The J segment lost 5 bases and the V segment lost 2 bases, leaving 12 bases of the junction unmatched. Based on the CDR3 plus reference TRBV7-9 and TRBJ2-3, the full variable domain is DTGVSQNPRHKITKRGQNVTFRCDPISEHNRLYWYRQTLGQGPEFLTYFQNEAQLEKSRLLSDRFSAERPKGSFSTLEIQRTEQGDSAMYLCASSLTMSGGIVDTQYFGPGTRLTVL.